The 20 T cell receptor beta chains listed next were all sequenced from one sample in a study of CD8 T cells in ankylosing spondylitis (dated by TCRdb to between 2016 and 2019). Libraries were made using 5' RACE. TCRdb records Illumina HiSeq 2500 as the sequencer. The raw public data were reprocessed by TCRdb itself: fastp quality trimming at Q25, MiXCR clonotype calling, in-frame beta chains only. Duplicate CDR3 protein sequences are folded into a single record with the most common DNA and genes. Within this sample are approximately 350,000 distinct CDR3 sequences, with 14% to 15% of them counted one time only. Together, the top ten hold roughly 1.1% of the sample. Sequences were obtained from blood, either unsorted or a sorted T cell fraction (not recorded which). These receptors originate from a male donor with ankylosing spondylitis or in good health (not recorded which).

This clonotype was seen more than once but under ten times. The chain links TRBV6-5 to TRBJ2-1; no firm D call. V shed 6 bases and J shed 7 bases, with 10 bases lying between them. This CDR3 is built from 12 residues. Germline V gene lookup returns CDR1 MNHEY and CDR2 SVGAGI. The CDR3 loop reads CASSPGWNEQFF. The CDR3 bases are TGTGCCAGCAGCCCGGGCTGGAATGAGCAGTTCTTC.

The gene calls are TRBV4-1 and TRBJ2-2, with TRBD2 matching over 13 bases. Germline trimming cut 0 bases from V and 4 bases from J; bases unmatched to any gene: 2. Germline CDR1 is MGHRA and CDR2 is YSYEKL. The CDR3 totals 17 residues. CDR3 region: CASSQDGLAGATGELFF. The CDR3 DNA follows: TGCGCCAGCAGCCAAGATGGACTAGCGGGAGCCACCGGGGAGCTGTTTTTT.

V gene TRBV20-1 combines with J gene TRBJ2-3, with TRBD2 identical over 11 bases. Trimming removed 0 bases from V and 5 bases from J; junction bases left unmatched: 10. The CDR3 is 17 residues long. Germline CDR1 is DFQATT and CDR2 is SNEGSKA (reference sequence). The CDR3 sequence: CSARDVGRLAGGDTQYF. DNA for the CDR3: TGCAGTGCTAGAGATGTAGGAAGGCTAGCGGGAGGAGATACGCAGTATTTT.

This clonotype was detected only a few times. The chain combines TRBV10-2 with TRBJ1-1; D perhaps matches TRBD1 (5 bases). The germline V and J ends were trimmed by 5 bases and 6 bases, with 13 bases remaining between them. CDR3 length: 13 amino acids. Germline values: CDR1 WSHSY, CDR2 SAAADI. The CDR3, as DNA: TGCGCCAGCAGTTTGATCAGGGAAGCTGAAGCTTTCTTT. Translated, it gives CASSLIREAEAFF.

V and J are TRBV4-2 and TRBJ2-7; possibly TRBD1 or TRBD2 for D (6 bases each). Trimming pared 4 bases from V and 2 bases from J, leaving 18 bases between. This CDR3 contains 16 residues. The germline V gene encodes CDR1 LGHNA and CDR2 YNFKEQ. CDR3 sequence (DNA): TGTGCCAGCAGCCCCTCCCAAGGGGGGATCGCCTACGAGCAGTACTTC. This codes for CASSPSQGGIAYEQYF.

This chain connects TRBV11-1 to TRBJ2-3, with D unclear. Looked up from germline, CDR1 is SGHAT and CDR2 is FQDESV (reference sequence). The CDR3 loop spans 15 amino acids. Trimming took 3 bases from V and 8 from J, leaving 18 bases between them. DNA for the CDR3: TGTGCCAGCAGCTTCGAAGGAAAGAGAGAGTCTACGCAGTATTTT. It specifies CASSFEGKRESTQYF. Variable domain in full (rest from reference TRBV11-1 and TRBJ2-3): EAEVAQSPRYKITEKSQAVAFWCDPISGHATLYWYRQILGQGPELLVQFQDESVVDDSQLPKDRFSAERLKGVDSTLKIQPAELGDSAMYLCASSFEGKRESTQYFGPGTRLTVL.

The chain has TRBV15 and TRBJ2-3, with 8 positions matching TRBD2. The germline gives CDR1 LNHNV, CDR2 YYDKDF (reference sequence). V shed 2 bases and J 6 bases; nucleotides not matched to a gene: 10. The length of the CDR3 is 16 residues. The CDR3 region has the DNA TGTGCCACCAGCAGATCCAAGCTAGCGGGCGGGGATACGCAGTATTTT. This translates into CATSRSKLAGGDTQYF.

A few counts support this clonotype. CDR3 DNA sequence: TGCGCCAGCAGCTCTAGCGGGGGGGTTCTAGCCAAAAACATTCAGTACTTC. Translated, it gives CASSSSGGVLAKNIQYF. The gene calls are TRBV5-1 and TRBJ2-4, with 12 bases that match TRBD2. Trimming removed 3 bases from V and 0 bases from J; junction bases left unmatched: 4. The germline CDR1 and CDR2 sequences are SGHRS and YFSETQ. The CDR3 runs 17 residues. Full variable domain (rest looked up from reference TRBV5-1 and TRBJ2-4): KAGVTQTPRYLIKTRGQQVTLSCSPISGHRSVSWYQQTPGQGLQFLFEYFSETQRNKGNFPGRFSGRQFSNSRSEMNVSTLELGDSALYLCASSSSGGVLAKNIQYFGAGTRLSVL.

A few counts support this clonotype. This sequence joins TRBV3-1 and TRBJ2-7; tentatively, D is TRBD2 (6 bases). The CDR3 is 13 amino acids. Germline values: CDR1 LGHDT, CDR2 YNNKEL (reference sequence). The V end lost 4 bases, the J end lost 6 bases, and 13 bases lay between the germline ends. CDR3 protein: CASSRRGGAEQYF. As DNA, the CDR3 is TGTGCCAGCAGCCGAAGGGGCGGGGCCGAGCAGTACTTC.

This clonotype was picked up a small number of times. The chain uses TRBV12-3 or TRBV12-4 and TRBJ2-2, with D perhaps matching TRBD1 (6 bases). CDR3 length: 13 residues. V was pared by 6 bases and J by 6 bases, with 11 bases between. CDR3 sequence: CASRLQGSGELFF. As DNA, the CDR3 is TGTGCCAGCAGACTCCAGGGGTCCGGGGAGCTGTTTTTT.

This chain uses TRBV20-1 with TRBJ1-5; D is unresolved. This CDR3 has 12 amino acids. Germline V gives CDR1 DFQATT, CDR2 SNEGSKA (reference sequence). V lost 0 bases and J lost 1, with 1 base in between. The CDR3 coding sequence is TGCAGTGCTAGAGAGAGCAATCAGCCCCAGCATTTT. It is translated as CSARESNQPQHF.

This chain joins TRBV2 and TRBJ2-1, with 11 bases matching TRBD2. Germline lookup yields CDR1 SNHLY and CDR2 FYNNEI. This CDR3 spans 15 amino acids. J was trimmed by 6 bases and V by 8 bases; bases with no gene match: 9. CDR3 region: CASGDSGRGFNEQFF. CDR3 coding DNA: TGTGCCAGCGGGGATAGCGGGAGGGGTTTCAATGAGCAGTTCTTC.

The chain joins TRBV5-1 to TRBJ2-3, with 9 bases identical to TRBD2. Trimming at V came to 5 bases and at J to 4 bases, leaving 8 bases not matched to a gene. Germline CDR1 SGHRS, CDR2 YFSETQ. The CDR3 loop spans 15 amino acids. Here the CDR3 DNA reads TGCGCCAGCAGACCACCGGGACTAGCCGCAGATACGCAGTATTTT. It yields the protein CASRPPGLAADTQYF.

The chain carries TRBV5-1 and TRBJ2-2, with D uncertain. V was cut by 1 base and J by 0 bases, with 7 bases left in between. Germline lookup yields CDR1 SGHRS and CDR2 YFSETQ. There are 15 residues in the CDR3. The DNA of the CDR3 is TGCGCCAGCAGCTTGTTTCGGTCGAACACCGGGGAGCTGTTTTTT. As protein: CASSLFRSNTGELFF.

V is TRBV5-1 and J is TRBJ1-4; 7 positions match TRBD1. Unmatched junction bases numbered 8, after V lost 4 bases and J lost 5 bases. Germline V gene data show CDR1 as SGHRS and CDR2 as YFSETQ. CDR3 length: 15 residues. Here the CDR3 reads CASSPMTGRNEKLFF. The DNA for the CDR3 is TGCGCCAGCAGCCCAATGACAGGGAGGAATGAAAAACTGTTTTTT. The variable domain in full, with the rest retrieved from reference TRBV5-1 and TRBJ1-4, is KAGVTQTPRYLIKTRGQQVTLSCSPISGHRSVSWYQQTPGQGLQFLFEYFSETQRNKGNFPGRFSGRQFSNSRSEMNVSTLELGDSALYLCASSPMTGRNEKLFFGSGTQLSVL.

This clonotype was counted a few times. V is TRBV12-3 or TRBV12-4 and J is TRBJ2-7; 11 nucleotides line up with TRBD1. The CDR3 runs 19 residues. With 2 bases clipped from V and 4 bases from J, the junction kept 16 bases outside the gene matches. CDR3 bases: TGTGCCAGCAGTTTAAATCTGGGTTCGGGGACAGGGGGATCTTACGAGCAGTACTTC. It is translated as CASSLNLGSGTGGSYEQYF.

This chain uses TRBV6-1 with TRBJ2-3; D might be TRBD2 (7 bases). The V gene lost 6 bases and the J gene lost 6 bases, with 16 bases spanning the gap. The CDR3 is made up of 14 amino acids. Germline values: CDR1 MNHNS, CDR2 SASEGT. CDR3 residues: CASSRGGGRDTQYF. In DNA, the CDR3 is TGTGCCAGCAGCAGAGGGGGAGGGAGGGATACGCAGTATTTT.

This clonotype was picked up many times. The gene calls are TRBV12-3 or TRBV12-4 and TRBJ1-2; D is unclear. The CDR3 loop spans 11 amino acids. Trimming stripped 3 bases from V and 4 bases from J, with 3 bases between. CDR3 DNA sequence: TGTGCCAGCAGTTTGTTCTATGGCTACACCTTC. This sequence encodes CASSLFYGYTF.

This clonotype was counted between two and nine times. The rearrangement joins TRBV3-1 to TRBJ2-5, with 10 bases aligning to TRBD2. Germline lookup yields CDR1 LGHDT and CDR2 YNNKEL (reference sequence). The CDR3 spans 16 residues. V trimming: 4 bases; J trimming: 1 base; junction bases outside the gene matches: 6. The CDR3 sequence: CASSPIASGGQETQYF. CDR3 DNA: TGTGCCAGCAGCCCCATAGCTAGCGGGGGCCAAGAGACCCAGTACTTC.

The rearrangement joins TRBV30 to TRBJ2-1, with 8 nucleotides matching TRBD2. CDR1 GTSNPN and CDR2 SVGIG come from the germline V gene (reference sequence). J gave up 4 bases and V 5 bases, and 4 bases lay outside the gene matches. This CDR3 contains 13 residues. The CDR3 here is CAWGSGVYNEQFF. DNA of the CDR3: TGTGCCTGGGGTAGCGGGGTGTACAATGAGCAGTTCTTC.